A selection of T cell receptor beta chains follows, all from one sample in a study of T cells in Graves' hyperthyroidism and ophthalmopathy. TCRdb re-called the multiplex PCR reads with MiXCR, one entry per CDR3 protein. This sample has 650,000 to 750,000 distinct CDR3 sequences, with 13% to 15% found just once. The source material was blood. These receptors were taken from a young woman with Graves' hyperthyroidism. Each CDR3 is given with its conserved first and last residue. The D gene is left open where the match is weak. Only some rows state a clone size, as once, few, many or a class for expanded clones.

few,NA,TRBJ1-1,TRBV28,TGTGCCAGCAGTTTATGGACGGCCACTGAAGCTTTCTTT,CASSLWTATEAFF
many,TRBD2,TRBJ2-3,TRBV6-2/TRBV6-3,TGTGCCAGCAGTTTAGCGGGAGGGTACGGAACAGATACGCAGTATTTT,CASSLAGGYGTDTQYF
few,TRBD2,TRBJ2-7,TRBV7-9,TGTGCCAGCAGCTGGACTAGCGGGAGAAACCTCTACGAGCAGTACTTC,CASSWTSGRNLYEQYF
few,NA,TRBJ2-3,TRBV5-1,TGCGCCAGCAGCTTGGCCCGAAAAGGGCCAAGCACAGATACGCAGTATTTT,CASSLARKGPSTDTQYF
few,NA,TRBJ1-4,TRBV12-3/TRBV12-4,TGTGCCAGCAGTTTGGACATGAGTGGAGAAAAACTGTTTTTT,CASSLDMSGEKLFF
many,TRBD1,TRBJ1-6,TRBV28,TGTGCCAGCAGTTTAATAGGACAGGGTGGTTCACCCCTCCACTTT,CASSLIGQGGSPLHF
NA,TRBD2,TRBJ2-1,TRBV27,TGTGCCAGCAGTAACCAACTAGCGGGGTCAAGGAATGAGCAGTTCTTC,CASSNQLAGSRNEQFF
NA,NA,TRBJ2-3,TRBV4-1,TGCGCCAGCAGCCAAGCTAGGGCTCGGCCAGATACGCAGTATTTT,CASSQARARPDTQYF
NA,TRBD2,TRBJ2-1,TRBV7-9,TGTGCCAGCAGCTTAACCCGGACTAGCGGATACAATGAGCAGTTCTTC,CASSLTRTSGYNEQFF
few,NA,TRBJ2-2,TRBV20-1,TGCAGTGCTAGATCCCGATCCGGGACTTCTTCGACCGGGGAGCTGTTTTTT,CSARSRSGTSSTGELFF
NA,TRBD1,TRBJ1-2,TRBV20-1,TGCAGTGCTAGTACAGGGGGCGGGTATGGCTACACCTTC,CSASTGGGYGYTF
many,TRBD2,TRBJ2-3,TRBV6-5,TGTGCCAGCAGTTACTCGAAAACTAGCGGGAGGGTCCATACGCAGTATTTT,CASSYSKTSGRVHTQYF
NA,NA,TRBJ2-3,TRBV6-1,TGTGCCAGCAGTTGGGCGTTTGGCACAGATACGCAGTATTTT,CASSWAFGTDTQYF
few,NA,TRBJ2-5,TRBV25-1,TGTGCCAGCAGGTGGAGGGGCCAGGGACAAGAGACCCAGTACTTC,CASRWRGQGQETQYF
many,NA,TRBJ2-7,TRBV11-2,TGTGCCAGCAGCCAGGGGTCTAGCAACTACGAGCAGTACTTC,CASSQGSSNYEQYF
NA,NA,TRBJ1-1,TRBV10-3,TGTGCCATCGGGAAGGAGAGCACTGAAGCTTTCTTT,CAIGKESTEAFF
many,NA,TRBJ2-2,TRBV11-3,TGTGCCAGCAGCTTAGAGCGATTCCGGGACACGAACACCGGGGAGCTGTTTTTT,CASSLERFRDTNTGELFF
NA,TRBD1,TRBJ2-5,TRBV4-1,TGCGCCAGCAGCCAATTGACAGGGCAACAAGAGACCCAGTACTTC,CASSQLTGQQETQYF
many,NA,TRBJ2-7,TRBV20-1,TGCAGTGCTAGAGCCGGACTTACCTACGAGCAGTACTTC,CSARAGLTYEQYF
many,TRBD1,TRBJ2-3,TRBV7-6,TGTGCCAGCAGCTCCTTGCCAGGGGGCGAGTACGGCACAGATACGCAGTATTTT,CASSSLPGGEYGTDTQYF
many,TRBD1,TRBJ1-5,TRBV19,TGTGCCAGTAGTCGCAGGGGGAGAGGCAATCAGCCCCAGCATTTT,CASSRRGRGNQPQHF
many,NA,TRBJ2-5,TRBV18,TGTGCCAGCTCACCGCATCCCCAAGAGACCCAGTACTTC,CASSPHPQETQYF
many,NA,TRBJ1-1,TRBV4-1,TGCGCCAGCAGCCGTACTTTTGGGAACACTGAAGCTTTCTTT,CASSRTFGNTEAFF
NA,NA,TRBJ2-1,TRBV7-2,TGTGCCAGCAGCCCCCAGGTTTTCTACAATGAGCAGTTCTTC,CASSPQVFYNEQFF
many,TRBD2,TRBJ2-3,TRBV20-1,TGCAGTGCCTGGGGCCGGGGACTACGGGAGCGGACGCAGTATTTT,CSAWGRGLRERTQYF
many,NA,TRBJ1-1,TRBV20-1,TGCAGTGCCCCAGGGGATAAGAACACTGAAGCTTTCTTT,CSAPGDKNTEAFF
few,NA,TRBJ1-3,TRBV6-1,TGTGCAGGGGGGGTTAATGGAAACACCATATATTTT,CAGGVNGNTIYF
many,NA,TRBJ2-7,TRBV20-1,TGCAGTGCTAGTAACGGAGCCTACGAGCAGTACTTC,CSASNGAYEQYF
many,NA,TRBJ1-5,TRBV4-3,TGCGCCAGCAGCCAAGGAGTACAGGGCAATCAGCCCCAGCATTTT,CASSQGVQGNQPQHF
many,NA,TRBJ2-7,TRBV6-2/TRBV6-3,TGTGCCAGCAGTTATCTACAGGGAGCTTCCTACGAGCAGTACTTC,CASSYLQGASYEQYF
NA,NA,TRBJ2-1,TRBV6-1,TGTGCCAGCAGTTCTAGCATTTTGAGCAATGAGCAGTTCTTC,CASSSSILSNEQFF
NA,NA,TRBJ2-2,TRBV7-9,TGTGCCAGCAGCTTATTGGCCAGGGAGAACACCGGGGAGCTGTTTTTT,CASSLLARENTGELFF
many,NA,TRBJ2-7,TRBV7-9,TGTGCCAGCAGCTTACGCGGGGATCCATACGAGCAGTACTTC,CASSLRGDPYEQYF
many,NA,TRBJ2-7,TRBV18,TGTGCCAGCTCACCACCGAGGACAGAGCGCTACGAGCAGTACTTC,CASSPPRTERYEQYF
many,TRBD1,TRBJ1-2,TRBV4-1,TGCGCCAGCAGCCGGGGACAGGCCTTGGATGGCTACACCTTC,CASSRGQALDGYTF
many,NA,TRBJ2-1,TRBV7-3,TGTGCCAGCTCCAGCGGACCCAACAATGAGCAGTTCTTC,CASSSGPNNEQFF
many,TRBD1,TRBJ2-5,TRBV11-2,TGTGCCAGCAGCTTAGGGGGGACAGTCAACCAAGAGACCCAGTACTTC,CASSLGGTVNQETQYF
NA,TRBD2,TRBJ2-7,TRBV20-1,TGCAGTGCTGGGAGGACTAGCGGAGGGGCTTACGAGCAGTACTTC,CSAGRTSGGAYEQYF
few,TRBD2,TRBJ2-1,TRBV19,TGTGCCAGTAGATGGACTAGCGGCAATGAGCAGTTCTTC,CASRWTSGNEQFF
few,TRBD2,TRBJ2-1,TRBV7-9,TGTGCCAGCAGCTCGGGGGTAGCGGGAGGGCTGAGCTCCTACAATGAGCAGTTCTTC,CASSSGVAGGLSSYNEQFF
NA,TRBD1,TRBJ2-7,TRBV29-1,TGCAGCGTCCGAGGGGGCCGAAATTCCTGCGAGCAGTACTTC,CSVRGGRNSCEQYF
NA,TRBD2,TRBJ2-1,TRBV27,TGTGCCAGCAGTTTAAGGACTAGCGGGAGGGCCGGCTATGAGCAGTTCTTC,CASSLRTSGRAGYEQFF
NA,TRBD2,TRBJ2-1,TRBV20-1,TGCAGTGCTAGAGGAACGATAGGGACTAGCGGGAGGTTGGATGAGCAGTTCTTC,CSARGTIGTSGRLDEQFF
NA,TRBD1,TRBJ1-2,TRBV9,TGTGCCAGCACCCTCCTGGGACAGGGCTCAGGCTACACCTTC,CASTLLGQGSGYTF
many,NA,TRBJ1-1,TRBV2,TGTGCCAGCAGCTCTTACAGAAACACTGAAGCTTTCTTT,CASSSYRNTEAFF
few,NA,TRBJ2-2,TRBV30,TGTGCCTGGAGCGGACTCCGGGGGGGGGAGCTGTTTTTT,CAWSGLRGGELFF
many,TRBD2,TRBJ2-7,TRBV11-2,TGTGCCAGCAGCGGACTAGCGGGAGGTTCGCAGTACTTC,CASSGLAGGSQYF
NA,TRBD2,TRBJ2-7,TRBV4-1,TGCGCCAGCAGCCAAATCCTAGCGGGAGTCCCCCTACCACACTACGAGCAGTACTTC,CASSQILAGVPLPHYEQYF
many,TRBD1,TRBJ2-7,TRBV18,TGTGCCAGCTCAGTCGGGACAGGGGGCGAGCAGTACTTC,CASSVGTGGEQYF
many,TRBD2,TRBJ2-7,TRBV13,TGTGCCAGCAGCTTCCACCGGACTAGCCCATACGAGCAGTACTTC,CASSFHRTSPYEQYF
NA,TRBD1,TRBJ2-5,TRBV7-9,TGTGCCAGCAGGAAAGGACAGGGGGTGCGGGAGACCCAGTACTTC,CASRKGQGVRETQYF
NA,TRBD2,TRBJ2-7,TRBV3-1,TGTGCCAGCAGCCCCCCCCCCACTAGCGGGAGGGCCACCTACGAGCAGTACTTC,CASSPPPTSGRATYEQYF
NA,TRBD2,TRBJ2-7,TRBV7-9,TGTGCCAGCAGCTTAGCTATGGGGGGGGACTACGAGCAGTACTTC,CASSLAMGGDYEQYF
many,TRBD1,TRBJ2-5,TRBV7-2,TGTGCCAGCAGCGTTCACAGGGGGCGCGCGGAGACCCAGTACTTC,CASSVHRGRAETQYF
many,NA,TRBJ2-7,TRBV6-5,TGTGCCAGCAGTTCCCCGGGACTCAGCTACGAGCAGTACTTC,CASSSPGLSYEQYF
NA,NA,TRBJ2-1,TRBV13,TGTGCCAGCAGCTTAGGATCGGGGCGGCAGTTCTTC,CASSLGSGRQFF
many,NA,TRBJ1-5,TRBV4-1,TGCGCCAGCAGCCACCTACCCAATCAGCCCCAGCATTTT,CASSHLPNQPQHF
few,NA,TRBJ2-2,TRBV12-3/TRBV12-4,TGTGCCAGCAAGATCAGGGGTAACACCGGGGAGCTGTTTTTT,CASKIRGNTGELFF